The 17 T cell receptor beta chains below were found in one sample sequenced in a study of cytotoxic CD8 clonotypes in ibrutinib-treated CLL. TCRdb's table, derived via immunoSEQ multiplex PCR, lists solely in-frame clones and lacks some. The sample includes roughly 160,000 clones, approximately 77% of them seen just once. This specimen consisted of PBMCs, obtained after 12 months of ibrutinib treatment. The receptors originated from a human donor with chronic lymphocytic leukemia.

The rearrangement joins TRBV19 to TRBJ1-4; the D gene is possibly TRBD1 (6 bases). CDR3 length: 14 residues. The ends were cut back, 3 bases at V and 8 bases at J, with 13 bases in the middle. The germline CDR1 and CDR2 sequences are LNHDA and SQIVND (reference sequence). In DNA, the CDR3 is TGTGCCAGTAGTATGACGGGGGGCGAAGAAAAACTGTTTTTT. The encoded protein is CASSMTGGEEKLFF.

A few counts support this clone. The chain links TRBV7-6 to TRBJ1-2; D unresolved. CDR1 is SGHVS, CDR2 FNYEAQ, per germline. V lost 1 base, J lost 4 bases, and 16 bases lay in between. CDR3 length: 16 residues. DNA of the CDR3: TGTGCCAGCAGCTTAGGAGTGTGGTACGTACTCTATGGCTACACCTTC. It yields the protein CASSLGVWYVLYGYTF.

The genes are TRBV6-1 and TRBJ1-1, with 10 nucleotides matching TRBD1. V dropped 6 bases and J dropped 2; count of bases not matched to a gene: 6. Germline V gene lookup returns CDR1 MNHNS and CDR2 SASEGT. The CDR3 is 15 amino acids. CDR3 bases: TGTGCCAGCAGGGCCGGGACAGGGGTAAACACTGAAGCTTTCTTT. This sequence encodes CASRAGTGVNTEAFF.

CDR3 sequence (DNA): TGTGCCAGCAGCTTTCCCCGGGAGGGCCTGGACGGGGAGCTGTTTTTT. It yields the protein CASSFPREGLDGELFF. The chain uses TRBV11-1 and TRBJ2-2, with 8 bases fitting TRBD2. Germline V gene data show CDR1 as SGHAT and CDR2 as FQDESV (reference sequence). This CDR3 is 16 amino acids long. V dropped 3 bases and J dropped 7; count of bases not matched to a gene: 10. Supplemented by reference TRBV11-1 and TRBJ2-2, the full variable domain reads EAEVAQSPRYKITEKSQAVAFWCDPISGHATLYWYRQILGQGPELLVQFQDESVVDDSQLPKDRFSAERLKGVDSTLKIQPAELGDSAMYLCASSFPREGLDGELFFGEGSRLTVL.

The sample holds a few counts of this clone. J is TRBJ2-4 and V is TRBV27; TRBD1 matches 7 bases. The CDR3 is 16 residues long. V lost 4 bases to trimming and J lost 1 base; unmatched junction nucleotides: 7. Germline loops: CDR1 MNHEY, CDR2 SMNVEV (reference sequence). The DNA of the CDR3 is TGTGCCAGCAGTTACGTACTGACAGGGGCCAAAAACATTCAGTACTTC. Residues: CASSYVLTGAKNIQYF.

The CDR3 reads CASSLAPGGEYGYTF. The CDR3 DNA sequence: TGTGCCAGCAGCTTAGCCCCGGGGGGTGAATATGGCTACACCTTC. This chain links TRBV11-2 with TRBJ1-2, with D tentatively TRBD1 (5 bases). This CDR3 spans 15 amino acids. Germline CDR1 SGHAT, CDR2 FQNNGV. Trimming removed 1 base from V and 5 bases from J, with 14 bases in between.

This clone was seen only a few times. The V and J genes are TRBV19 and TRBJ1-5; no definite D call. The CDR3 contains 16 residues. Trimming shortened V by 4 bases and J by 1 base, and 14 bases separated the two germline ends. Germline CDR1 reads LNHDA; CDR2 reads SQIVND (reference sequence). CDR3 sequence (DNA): TGTGCCAGTAGTAATCCGGGTCCAGGAAGCAATCAGCCCCAGCATTTT. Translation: CASSNPGPGSNQPQHF.

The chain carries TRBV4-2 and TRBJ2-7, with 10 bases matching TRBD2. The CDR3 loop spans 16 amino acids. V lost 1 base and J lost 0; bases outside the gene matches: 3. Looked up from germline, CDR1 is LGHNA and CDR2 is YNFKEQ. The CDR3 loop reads CASSQVSSGSSYEQYF. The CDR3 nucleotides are TGTGCCAGCAGCCAAGTATCTAGCGGGAGCTCCTACGAGCAGTACTTC.

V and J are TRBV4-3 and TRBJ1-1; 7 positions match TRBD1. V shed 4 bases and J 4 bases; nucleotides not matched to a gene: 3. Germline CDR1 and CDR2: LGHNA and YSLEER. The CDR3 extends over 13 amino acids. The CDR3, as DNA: TGCGCCAGCAGCCGGTCAGGGGGCACTGAAGCTTTCTTT. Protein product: CASSRSGGTEAFF.

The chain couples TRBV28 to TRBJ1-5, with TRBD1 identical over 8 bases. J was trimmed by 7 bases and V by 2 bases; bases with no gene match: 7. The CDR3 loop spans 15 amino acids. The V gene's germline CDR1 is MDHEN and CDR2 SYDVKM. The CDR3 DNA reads TGTGCCAGCAGTTTAGTCACAGGGGGAAGGCAGCCCCAGCATTTT. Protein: CASSLVTGGRQPQHF.

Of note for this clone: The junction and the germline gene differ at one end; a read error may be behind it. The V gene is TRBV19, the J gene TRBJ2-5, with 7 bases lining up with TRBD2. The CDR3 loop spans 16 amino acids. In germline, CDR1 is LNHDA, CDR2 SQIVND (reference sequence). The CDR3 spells CVSSPRGRVGGETQYF. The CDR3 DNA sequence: TGTGTCAGTAGTCCCCGGGGGAGGGTCGGGGGAGAGACCCAGTACTTC.

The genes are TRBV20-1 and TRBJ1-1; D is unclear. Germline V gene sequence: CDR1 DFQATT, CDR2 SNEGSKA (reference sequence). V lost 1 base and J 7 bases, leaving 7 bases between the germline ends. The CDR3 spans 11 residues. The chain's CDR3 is CSARGPLEAFF. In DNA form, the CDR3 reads TGCAGTGCTAGAGGCCCCCTTGAAGCTTTCTTT.

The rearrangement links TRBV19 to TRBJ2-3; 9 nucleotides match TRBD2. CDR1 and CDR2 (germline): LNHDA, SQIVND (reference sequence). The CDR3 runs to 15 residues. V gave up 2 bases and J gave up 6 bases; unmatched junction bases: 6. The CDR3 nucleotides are TGTGCCAGTAGTATAAGGCGGGGGGGCAAGGATACGCAGTATTTT. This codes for CASSIRRGGKDTQYF.

This chain's CDR3 is CASSSKGTQPQHF. In DNA, the CDR3 is TGTGCCAGCAGCTCCAAGGGTACTCAGCCCCAGCATTTT. V and J are TRBV13 and TRBJ1-5; D gene ambiguous. The length of the CDR3 is 13 residues. Trimming pared 4 bases from V and 6 bases from J, leaving 10 bases between. Germline V gene lookup returns CDR1 PRHDT and CDR2 FYEKMQ (reference sequence).

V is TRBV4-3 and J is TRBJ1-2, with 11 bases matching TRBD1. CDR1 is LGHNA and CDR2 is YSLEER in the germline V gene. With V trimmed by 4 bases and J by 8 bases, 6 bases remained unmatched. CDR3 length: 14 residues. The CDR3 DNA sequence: TGCGCCAGCAGCCGCGGACAGGGGGCTGGAGGCTACACCTTC. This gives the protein CASSRGQGAGGYTF.

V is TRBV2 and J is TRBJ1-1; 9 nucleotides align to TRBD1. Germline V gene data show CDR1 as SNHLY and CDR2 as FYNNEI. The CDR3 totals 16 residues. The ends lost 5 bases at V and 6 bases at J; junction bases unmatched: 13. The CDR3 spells CASSFPGQGRSSEAFF. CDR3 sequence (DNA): TGTGCCAGCAGTTTTCCGGGACAGGGACGTTCGTCTGAAGCTTTCTTT. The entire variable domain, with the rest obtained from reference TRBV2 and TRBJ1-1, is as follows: EPEVTQTPSHQVTQMGQEVILRCVPISNHLYFYWYRQILGQKVEFLVSFYNNEISEKSEIFDDQFSVERPDGSNFTLKIRSTKLEDSAMYFCASSFPGQGRSSEAFFGQGTRLTVV.

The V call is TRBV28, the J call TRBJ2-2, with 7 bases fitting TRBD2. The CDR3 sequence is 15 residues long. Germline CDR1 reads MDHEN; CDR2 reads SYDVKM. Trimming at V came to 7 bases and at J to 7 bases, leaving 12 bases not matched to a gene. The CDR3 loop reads CASTRPGGTIGELFF. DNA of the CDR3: TGTGCCAGCACACGTCCGGGGGGAACAATCGGGGAGCTGTTTTTT.